Listed below are T cell receptor beta chains from one sample, sequenced in a study of CD4 T cells in relation to SARS-CoV-2 and coronaviruses. Measured with immunoSEQ multiplex PCR; TCRdb has only the in-frame clones, and not every one. The repertoire holds 37,000 or so clones, with 80% to 90% as singletons. The sample was memory CD4+ T cells from PBMCs. Every receptor here comes from an adult with COVID-19. The CDR3 runs from the conserved cysteine through the conserved F or W. A D gene is named only where the DNA matches it firmly. Only part of the rows carry a size: once, few, many, or a class if the clone is expanded.

>TRBJ2-4|once|TRBD1|TRBV10-3
CANELQGTDKNIQYF
TGTGCCAACGAACTGCAGGGGACAGATAAAAACATTCAGTACTTC
>TRBJ2-1|NA|TRBD1|TRBV18
CASSTGAYNEQFF
TGTGCCAGCTCCACAGGGGCCTACAATGAGCAGTTCTTC
>TRBJ2-7|NA|TRBD2|TRBV10-3
CAISERSGRRYEQYF
TGTGCCATCAGTGAGCGGAGCGGGAGGAGATACGAGCAGTACTTC
>TRBJ1-1|NA|TRBD1|TRBV5-1
CASSGGTGSLEAFF
TGCGCCAGCAGCGGAGGGACAGGGAGTCTAGAAGCTTTCTTT
>TRBJ2-7|NA|NA|TRBV7-2
CASSLASPVLGIQQYF
TGTGCCAGCAGCTTAGCCAGTCCGGTTTTGGGAATACAGCAGTACTTC
>TRBJ2-1|NA|TRBD2|TRBV7-3
CASSPTPSGVYNEQFF
TGTGCCAGCAGCCCTACTCCTAGCGGGGTATACAATGAGCAGTTCTTC
>TRBJ2-3|NA|NA|TRBV7-2
CASSFSPATDTQYF
TGTGCCAGCAGCTTTAGCCCTGCCACAGATACGCAGTATTTT
>TRBJ2-1|NA|TRBD2|TRBV2
CASSDSGRSYNEQFF
TGTGCCAGCAGTGATAGCGGGCGCTCCTACAATGAGCAGTTCTTC
>TRBJ2-5|NA|TRBD1|TRBV5-1
CASSFAGQGVIETQYF
TGCGCCAGCAGCTTTGCCGGACAGGGCGTGATAGAGACCCAGTACTTC
>TRBJ2-7|NA|NA|TRBV5-1
CASSLEWGARDEQYF
TGCGCCAGCAGCTTGGAATGGGGGGCGCGGGACGAGCAGTACTTC
>TRBJ1-1|NA|NA|TRBV19
CASSIGRPGYTEAFF
TGTGCCAGTAGTATAGGAAGGCCAGGGTACACTGAAGCTTTCTTT
>TRBJ1-5|NA|NA|TRBV28
CASSLRLIGQPQHF
TGTGCCAGCAGTTTAAGACTGATCGGTCAGCCCCAGCATTTT
>TRBJ2-2|NA|NA|TRBV28
CASSFNTGELFF
TGTGCCAGCAGTTTTAACACCGGGGAGCTGTTTTTT
>TRBJ2-1|NA|NA|TRBV4-3
CASSQELASVGQFF
TGCGCCAGCAGCCAAGAACTAGCCAGTGTCGGGCAGTTCTTC
>TRBJ1-4|NA|NA|TRBV15
CATSRDLRPGANEKLFF
TGTGCCACCAGCAGAGACCTACGACCTGGGGCTAATGAAAAACTGTTTTTT
>TRBJ2-7|NA|TRBD1|TRBV27
CASSPWTGGPSYEQYF
TGTGCCAGCAGTCCGTGGACAGGGGGTCCCTCCTACGAGCAGTACTTC
>TRBJ1-1|NA|NA|TRBV7-2
CASSLVSGREAFF
TGTGCCAGCAGCTTAGTGTCAGGCCGAGAAGCTTTCTTT
>TRBJ1-1|NA|NA|TRBV7-2
CASSQANTEAFF
TGTGCCAGCAGCCAAGCGAACACTGAAGCTTTCTTT
>TRBJ2-7|few|TRBD2|TRBV18
CASSREGLAANYEQYF
TGTGCCAGCTCACGAGAGGGACTAGCGGCAAACTACGAGCAGTACTTC
>TRBJ2-1|NA|NA|TRBV6-2/TRBV6-3
CASSNVREEQFF
TGTGCCAGCAGCAACGTCCGGGAGGAGCAGTTCTTC
>TRBJ1-1|NA|NA|TRBV6-2/TRBV6-3
CASSYISGTEAFF
TGTGCCAGCAGTTATATTTCGGGGACTGAAGCTTTCTTT
>TRBJ2-5|NA|TRBD1|TRBV5-5
CASSLLYRGRSGETQYF
TGTGCCAGCAGCTTGTTGTACAGGGGGCGTTCTGGGGAGACCCAGTACTTC
>TRBJ1-1|NA|TRBD1|TRBV4-3
CASSFLTGVRTEAFF
TGCGCCAGCAGCTTTTTAACAGGGGTCCGAACTGAAGCTTTCTTT
>TRBJ2-1|NA|NA|TRBV7-2
CASSLARDSYNEQFF
TGTGCCAGCAGCTTAGCGAGGGACTCCTACAATGAGCAGTTCTTC
>TRBJ2-1|NA|NA|TRBV7-2
CASSPPLGNEQFF
TGTGCCAGCAGCCCCCCGCTAGGCAATGAGCAGTTCTTC
>TRBJ2-7|NA|NA|TRBV3-1/TRBV3-2
CASSQWGGTDNYEQYF
TGTGCCAGCAGCCAATGGGGCGGGACAGATAATTACGAGCAGTACTTC
>TRBJ2-1|once|TRBD2|TRBV5-1
CASSWSSGLYNEQFF
TGCGCCAGCAGTTGGAGTAGCGGGCTGTACAATGAGCAGTTCTTC
>TRBJ1-6|NA|NA|TRBV7-2
CASTPGGRWTYNSPLHF
TGTGCCAGCACCCCGGGGGGCCGTTGGACCTATAATTCACCCCTCCACTTT
>TRBJ2-3|NA|NA|TRBV7-3
CASSLTSGAADTQYF
TGTGCCAGCAGCCTAACGTCCGGGGCTGCAGATACGCAGTATTTT
>TRBJ1-1|NA|NA|TRBV10-3
CAISEVNTEAFF
TGTGCCATCAGTGAAGTAAACACTGAAGCTTTCTTT
>TRBJ2-1|NA|NA|TRBV5-4
CASSLESVQFF
TGTGCCAGCAGCTTGGAGAGCGTGCAGTTCTTC
>TRBJ2-7|NA|TRBD2|TRBV3-1/TRBV3-2
CASSRYTGTSGLHMDEQYF
TGTGCCAGCAGCCGATACACCGGGACTAGCGGCCTCCACATGGACGAGCAGTACTTC
>TRBJ2-2|NA|TRBD2|TRBV7-2
CASSYGLATGELFF
TGTGCCAGCAGCTACGGACTAGCGACCGGGGAGCTGTTTTTT
>TRBJ2-7|NA|NA|TRBV6-5
CASSQPGLSYEQYF
TGTGCCAGCAGCCAACCGGGACTCTCCTACGAGCAGTACTTC
>TRBJ2-7|NA|NA|TRBV7-8
CASSPASVQYF
TGTGCCAGCAGCCCAGCGAGTGTGCAGTACTTC
>TRBJ2-3|NA|NA|TRBV7-8
CASSLTYSRKTDTQYF
TGTGCCAGCAGCTTGACCTATTCAAGGAAAACAGATACGCAGTATTTT
>TRBJ2-7|NA|TRBD1|TRBV27
CASKRQGAYEQYF
TGTGCCAGCAAAAGGCAGGGGGCCTACGAGCAGTACTTC
>TRBJ2-5|NA|TRBD1|TRBV9
CASSASTGLQETQYF
TGTGCCAGCAGCGCATCGACAGGGCTCCAAGAGACCCAGTACTTC
>TRBJ1-4|NA|NA|TRBV4-1
CASSQPYEKLFF
TGCGCCAGCAGCCAACCTTATGAAAAACTGTTTTTT
>TRBJ2-1|NA|NA|TRBV2
CASTPGVSYNEQFF
TGTGCCAGCACCCCGGGGGTCTCTTACAATGAGCAGTTCTTC
>TRBJ1-6|NA|TRBD1|TRBV18
CASSQDRGGFSPLHF
TGTGCCAGCTCACAGGACAGGGGAGGCTTTTCACCCCTCCACTTT
>TRBJ1-1|NA|NA|TRBV19
CASSALTVRGEAFF
TGTGCCAGTAGCGCCCTGACGGTGAGGGGTGAAGCTTTCTTT
>TRBJ2-1|NA|TRBD2|TRBV18
CASSPPPSSGSTDEQFF
TGTGCCAGCTCACCACCACCATCTAGCGGGAGTACCGATGAGCAGTTCTTC
>TRBJ2-3|NA|NA|TRBV10-3
CAISDTSTDTQYF
TGTGCCATCAGTGATACTAGCACAGATACGCAGTATTTT
>TRBJ2-7|NA|NA|TRBV29-1
CSVDVGDSYEQYF
TGCAGCGTTGATGTCGGAGACTCCTACGAGCAGTACTTC
>TRBJ1-5|NA|TRBD1|TRBV7-8
CASRRQGRGLYSNQPQHF
TGTGCCAGCAGAAGACAGGGGCGAGGGCTATATAGCAATCAGCCCCAGCATTTT